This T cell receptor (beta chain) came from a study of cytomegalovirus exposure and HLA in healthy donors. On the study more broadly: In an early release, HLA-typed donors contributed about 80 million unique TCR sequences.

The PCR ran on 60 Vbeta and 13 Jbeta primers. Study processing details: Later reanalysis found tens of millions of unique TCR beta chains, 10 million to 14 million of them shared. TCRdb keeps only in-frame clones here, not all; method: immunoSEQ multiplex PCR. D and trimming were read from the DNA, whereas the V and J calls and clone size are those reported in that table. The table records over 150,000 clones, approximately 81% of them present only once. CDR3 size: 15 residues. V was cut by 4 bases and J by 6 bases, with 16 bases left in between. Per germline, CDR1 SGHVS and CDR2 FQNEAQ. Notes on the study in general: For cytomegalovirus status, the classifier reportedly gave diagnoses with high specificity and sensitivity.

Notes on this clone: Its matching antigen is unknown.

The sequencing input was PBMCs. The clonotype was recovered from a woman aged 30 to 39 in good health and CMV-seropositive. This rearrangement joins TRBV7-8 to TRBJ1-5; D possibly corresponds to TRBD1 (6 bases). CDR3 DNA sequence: TGTGCCAGCAGCTCTAAAGGGGGGGGAGGTCAGCCCCAGCATTTT. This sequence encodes CASSSKGGGGQPQHF.